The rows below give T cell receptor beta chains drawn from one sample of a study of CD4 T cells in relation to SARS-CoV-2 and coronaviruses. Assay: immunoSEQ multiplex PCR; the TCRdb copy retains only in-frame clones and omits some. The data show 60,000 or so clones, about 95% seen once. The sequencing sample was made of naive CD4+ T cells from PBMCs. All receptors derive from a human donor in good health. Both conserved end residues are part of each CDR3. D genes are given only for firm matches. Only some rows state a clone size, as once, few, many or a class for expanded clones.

CDR3 DNA: TGTGCCAGCAGCCGGGTGGGGGTGGGAGCTTTCTTT
CDR3 protein: CASSRVGVGAFF
V gene: TRBV5-4
clone size: NA
D gene: NA
J gene: TRBJ1-1

CDR3 DNA: TGTGCCAGCAGCCAAGGAAGTGGCGTCTCGGAGGTCTCTGGAAACACCATATATTTT
CDR3 protein: CASSQGSGVSEVSGNTIYF
V gene: TRBV14
clone size: NA
D gene: NA
J gene: TRBJ1-3

CDR3 DNA: TGCGCCAGCAGCCGCGATGGGATTGCAGATGGAGTCTATGGCTACACCTTC
CDR3 protein: CASSRDGIADGVYGYTF
V gene: TRBV5-1
clone size: once
D gene: NA
J gene: TRBJ1-2

CDR3 DNA: TGCGCCAGCAGCTTGTTGCGGGGGGCGGGGCCCTACAATGAGCAGTTCTTC
CDR3 protein: CASSLLRGAGPYNEQFF
V gene: TRBV5-1
clone size: NA
D gene: TRBD2
J gene: TRBJ2-1

CDR3 DNA: TGTGCCAGCAGCATGACATCGGGTAATTTGTCACCCCTCCACTTT
CDR3 protein: CASSMTSGNLSPLHF
V gene: TRBV28
clone size: NA
D gene: NA
J gene: TRBJ1-6

CDR3 DNA: TGCGCCAGCACTTCTCCGGGGGCAGGAACTGAAGCTTTCTTT
CDR3 protein: CASTSPGAGTEAFF
V gene: TRBV10-2
clone size: NA
D gene: NA
J gene: TRBJ1-1

CDR3 DNA: TGTGCCAGCAGTTTATTAGAGAAGACGCAGCCCCAGCATTTT
CDR3 protein: CASSLLEKTQPQHF
V gene: TRBV28
clone size: NA
D gene: NA
J gene: TRBJ1-5

CDR3 DNA: TGTGCCTGGAGTCGGTCCAGGGGCAATCAGCCCCAGCATTTT
CDR3 protein: CAWSRSRGNQPQHF
V gene: TRBV30
clone size: NA
D gene: NA
J gene: TRBJ1-5

CDR3 DNA: TGTGCCAGCAGCCAAGGTACGTTCTCCTACAATGAGCAGTTCTTC
CDR3 protein: CASSQGTFSYNEQFF
V gene: TRBV11-3
clone size: NA
D gene: NA
J gene: TRBJ2-1

CDR3 DNA: TGTGCCAGCAGCCAAGGGACGTTAGGGGGCTACACCTTC
CDR3 protein: CASSQGTLGGYTF
V gene: TRBV3-1/TRBV3-2
clone size: NA
D gene: NA
J gene: TRBJ1-2

CDR3 DNA: TGTGCCAGCAGGTATAGGGACAGGGGGATCAACGAGCAGTACTTC
CDR3 protein: CASRYRDRGINEQYF
V gene: TRBV27
clone size: NA
D gene: TRBD1
J gene: TRBJ2-7

CDR3 DNA: TGTGCCAGCAGTGTCTCCAGGACCCGCTCCTACAATGAGCAGTTCTTC
CDR3 protein: CASSVSRTRSYNEQFF
V gene: TRBV2
clone size: NA
D gene: NA
J gene: TRBJ2-1

CDR3 DNA: TGTGCCAGCAGTTTAAGGTTGATTCCCGGCGAGCAGTACTTC
CDR3 protein: CASSLRLIPGEQYF
V gene: TRBV28
clone size: NA
D gene: NA
J gene: TRBJ2-7

CDR3 DNA: TGTGCCAGCAGCTTAGACAGGAGCTCCTACGAGCAGTACTTC
CDR3 protein: CASSLDRSSYEQYF
V gene: TRBV7-9
clone size: NA
D gene: NA
J gene: TRBJ2-7

CDR3 DNA: TGCGCCAGTAGGACTAGCGGGAGAACCGGGGAGCTGTTTTTT
CDR3 protein: CASRTSGRTGELFF
V gene: TRBV5-1
clone size: NA
D gene: TRBD2
J gene: TRBJ2-2

CDR3 DNA: TGTGCCAGTAGTAATCAAGTGATAGCTAACTATGGCTACACCTTC
CDR3 protein: CASSNQVIANYGYTF
V gene: TRBV19
clone size: NA
D gene: NA
J gene: TRBJ1-2